The clone carrying this TCR beta chain showed up just a few times. RNA was isolated and reverse transcribed to cDNA, the sequencing template. Here immunoSEQ multiplex PCR was the method, and the copy in TCRdb shows in-frame clones only, minus some. The sample includes about 250,000 clones, about three fifths seen only once; the top ten take around 0.92%. This entry belongs to a study of CD8+ T cells in alopecia areata. The treatment denotes: oral pan-JAK inhibitor, 5-10 mg twice daily. This CDR3 comprises 14 residues. The germline V gene encodes CDR1 SGHTA and CDR2 FQGNSA. V lost 0 bases and J 9 bases, leaving 12 bases between the germline ends.

The sequencing here drew on CD4+ T cells sorted from blood, taken at week 52, from a patient treated with tofacitinib. The TCR sequence derives from a human donor with alopecia areata. The chain carries TRBV7-2 and TRBJ2-1; D is possibly TRBD2 (6 bases). CDR3 loop: CASSLAGEVVEQFF. The CDR3 DNA reads TGTGCCAGCAGCTTAGCGGGGGAGGTTGTTGAGCAGTTCTTC.